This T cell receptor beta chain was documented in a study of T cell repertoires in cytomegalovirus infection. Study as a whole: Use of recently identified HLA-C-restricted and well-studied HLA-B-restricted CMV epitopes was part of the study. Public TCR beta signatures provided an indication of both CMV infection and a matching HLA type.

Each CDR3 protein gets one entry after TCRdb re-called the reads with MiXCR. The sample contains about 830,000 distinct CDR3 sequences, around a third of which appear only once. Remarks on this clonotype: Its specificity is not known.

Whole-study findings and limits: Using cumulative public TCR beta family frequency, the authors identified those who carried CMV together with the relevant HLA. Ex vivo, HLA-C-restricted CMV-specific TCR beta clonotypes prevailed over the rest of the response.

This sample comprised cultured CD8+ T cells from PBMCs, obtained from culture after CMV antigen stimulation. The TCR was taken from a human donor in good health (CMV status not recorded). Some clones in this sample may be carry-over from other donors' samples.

Here the CDR3 DNA reads TGTGCCAGCAGCTTATACGAGTCGCGTGAGCAGTTCTTC. It codes for CASSLYESREQFF. This chain joins TRBV7-6 and TRBJ2-1; D gene ambiguous. V lost 2 bases to trimming and J lost 9 bases, with 11 bases between them. The CDR3 length is 13 residues. Germline loops: CDR1 SGHVS, CDR2 FNYEAQ.